Presented here are 27 T cell receptor beta chains from one specimen sequenced in a study of cytomegalovirus exposure and HLA in healthy donors (TCRdb year 2017). Libraries were built with the immunoSEQ multiplex PCR assay. For the multiplex PCR, a mixture combining 60 forward primers for TCR Vbeta segments and 13 reverse primers for TCR Jbeta segments was used. This is the immuneACCESS table as TCRdb keeps it, with only in-frame sequences that have V and J called. A part of the clones is gone; compared with another copy, unresolved V genes explain less than half, and the rest is unexplained. The sample includes about 180,000 clones, with roughly three quarters observed a single time. The top ten clonotypes cover 2% to 2.5% of the sample. The sequenced sample was PBMCs. These receptors were taken from a woman in her 30s in good health and CMV-seropositive.

The chain is built from TRBV19 and TRBJ1-4; D gene uncertain. The ends were cut back, 0 bases at V and 5 bases at J, with 4 bases in the middle. CDR3 size: 13 residues. From germline, CDR1 is LNHDA and CDR2 SQIVND (reference sequence). CDR3 in DNA: TGTGCCAGTAGTATAGATGAGAATGAAAAACTGTTTTTT. It translates to CASSIDENEKLFF.

The V and J genes are TRBV27 and TRBJ1-2, with 8 bases identical to TRBD1. There are 14 residues in the CDR3. With 6 bases clipped from V and 2 bases from J, the junction kept 5 bases outside the gene matches. Looked up from germline, CDR1 is MNHEY and CDR2 is SMNVEV (reference sequence). CDR3 nucleotides: TGTGCCAGCAGCCTCCGGGACAGGAACTATGGCTACACCTTC. Its protein product is CASSLRDRNYGYTF.

The chain employs TRBV9 and TRBJ2-7, with 7 positions matching TRBD1. This CDR3 spans 14 amino acids. Germline assignment: CDR1 SGDLS and CDR2 YYNGEE. V trimming: 4 bases; J trimming: 2 bases; junction bases outside the gene matches: 6. In DNA, the CDR3 is TGTGCCAGCAGCCCCCGGGACAGAGCCTACGAGCAGTACTTC. It codes for CASSPRDRAYEQYF.

The sample holds a few counts of this clone. The chain is built from TRBV6-4 and TRBJ2-1, with 9 nucleotides matching TRBD2. This CDR3 region has 14 residues. The germline gives CDR1 MRHNA, CDR2 SNTAGT. V was clipped by 6 bases and J by 7 bases; unmatched bases: 7. The CDR3 sequence: CASRRGGHTNEQFF. CDR3 bases: TGTGCCAGCAGGCGGGGGGGGCACACGAATGAGCAGTTCTTC.

The rearrangement uses TRBV6-1 and TRBJ1-4; perhaps TRBD1 as D (5 bases). Germline V CDR1 and CDR2: MNHNS, SASEGT. With 4 bases removed from V and 5 bases from J, the gap between germline ends came to 11 bases. The CDR3 covers 14 residues. The CDR3 bases are TGTGCCAGCAGTGTTAGACAGCTGAATGAAAAACTGTTTTTT. It is translated as CASSVRQLNEKLFF.

This chain links TRBV29-1 with TRBJ2-7; the match to TRBD1 covers 7 bases. Germline values: CDR1 SQVTM, CDR2 ANQGSEA. CDR3 size: 13 residues. J gave up 0 bases and V 4 bases, and 3 bases lay outside the gene matches. CDR3 loop: CSVGAGGSYEQYF. The CDR3 bases are TGCAGCGTTGGGGCAGGGGGCTCCTACGAGCAGTACTTC.

The CDR3 nucleotides are TGCGCCAGCAGTACTAATCCGGGACTAGCGGGGGATATAGCCAAAAACATTCAGTACTTC. Its translation is CASSTNPGLAGDIAKNIQYF. The chain recombines TRBV4-1 with TRBJ2-4; 14 bases fit TRBD2. The CDR3 covers 20 residues. CDR1 is MGHRA, CDR2 YSYEKL, per germline. J lost 0 bases, V lost 6 bases, and 13 bases had no gene match.

The chain uses TRBV9 and TRBJ1-1; 7 bases agree with TRBD1. V trimming: 4 bases; J trimming: 8 bases; junction bases outside the gene matches: 5. In germline, CDR1 is SGDLS, CDR2 YYNGEE. The CDR3 has 12 residues. CDR3 DNA: TGTGCCAGCAGCACAAGACAGGGAGAAGCTTTCTTT. Amino acid sequence: CASSTRQGEAFF.

This clone appeared once. The CDR3 nucleotides are TGTGCCAGCAGCTTATCAGGAATCTACGAGCAGTACTTC. Amino acid sequence: CASSLSGIYEQYF. The chain couples TRBV7-2 to TRBJ2-7; D not certain. Per the germline V gene, CDR1 is SGHTA and CDR2 is FQGNSA. This CDR3 is built from 13 residues. Trimming pared 2 bases from V and 3 bases from J, leaving 8 bases between.

This clone was picked up a small number of times. As DNA, the CDR3 is TGCGCCAGCAGCAAAGGGGCCTACGAGCAGTACTTC. This gives the protein CASSKGAYEQYF. J is TRBJ2-7 and V is TRBV5-1; D is possibly TRBD1 (5 bases). This CDR3 spans 12 amino acids. The germline CDR1 and CDR2 sequences are SGHRS and YFSETQ. V was shortened by 4 bases and J by 2 bases, with 7 bases between the two germline ends.

As regards this clone: A read error may produce the germline difference seen at one junction end. V gene TRBV30 combines with J gene TRBJ2-7; the match to TRBD2 covers 12 bases. This CDR3 region has 11 residues. Germline V CDR1 and CDR2: GTSNPN, SVGIG (reference sequence). CDR3 DNA sequence: TGTGCCTGGAGGGAAGGACTAGCGGGGAGATTC. Protein: CAWREGLAGRF. Filled out from reference TRBV30 and TRBJ2-7, the complete variable domain reads SQTIHQWPATLVQPVGSPLSLECTVEGTSNPNLYWYRQAAGRGLQLLFYSVGIGQISSEVPQNLSASRPQDRQFILSSKKLLLSDSGFYLCAWREGLAGRFGPGTRLTVT.

This chain connects TRBV30 to TRBJ2-5, with 8 bases fitting TRBD2. V shed 0 bases, J shed 0 bases, and the junction held 6 bases outside the gene matches. Per the germline V gene, CDR1 is GTSNPN and CDR2 is SVGIG (reference sequence). This CDR3 region has 16 residues. The CDR3 is CAWSVHSSGNQETQYF. In DNA, the CDR3 is TGTGCCTGGAGTGTACACAGTAGCGGGAACCAAGAGACCCAGTACTTC.

The chain recombines TRBV5-6 with TRBJ1-6; 7 nucleotides line up with TRBD1. V lost 3 bases to trimming and J lost 5 bases; unmatched junction nucleotides: 11. The V gene's germline CDR1 is SGHDT and CDR2 YYEEEE. This CDR3 comprises 17 residues. CDR3 protein: CASSWRETGANNSPLHF. The CDR3 coding sequence is TGTGCCAGCAGCTGGAGGGAAACAGGGGCTAATAATTCACCCCTCCACTTT.

The J gene is TRBJ2-2, the V gene TRBV27, with 9 bases aligning to TRBD1. J lost 0 bases, V lost 5 bases, and 13 bases had no gene match. The CDR3 spans 19 residues. Looked up from germline, CDR1 is MNHEY and CDR2 is SMNVEV (reference sequence). The chain's CDR3 is CASSHPTGGGFTNTGELFF. For the CDR3, the DNA is TGTGCCAGCAGTCACCCGACAGGGGGGGGATTCACGAACACCGGGGAGCTGTTTTTT.

This clone appeared a single time. The V call is TRBV2, the J call TRBJ2-3; D may be TRBD1 (5 bases). The germline V gene has CDR1 SNHLY and CDR2 FYNNEI. The CDR3 contains 23 residues. Trimming cost V 2 bases and J 1 base, with 34 bases left between them. The CDR3 coding sequence is TGTGCCAGCAGTGAAAGTGCGCCGATCCAGCGAACGCTTACAGGCCTCGGCACAGATACGCAGTATTTT. Encoded protein: CASSESAPIQRTLTGLGTDTQYF.

The V call is TRBV19, the J call TRBJ1-5; TRBD1 matches 9 bases. Trimming cost V 6 bases and J 7 bases; bases outside gene matches: 10. The germline CDR1 and CDR2 sequences are LNHDA and SQIVND (reference sequence). The CDR3 loop spans 15 amino acids. CDR3: CASRDQGQGIQPQHF. In DNA form, the CDR3 reads TGTGCCAGTAGGGACCAGGGACAGGGTATCCAGCCCCAGCATTTT.

The V and J genes are TRBV5-8 and TRBJ2-7; TRBD1 might be the D (5 bases). CDR1 and CDR2 (germline): SGHTS, YDEGEE. Trimming shortened V by 2 bases and J by 6 bases, and 15 bases separated the two germline ends. There are 14 residues in the CDR3. The CDR3 region is CASSFDKPGFEQYF. CDR3 coding DNA: TGTGCCAGCAGCTTTGACAAGCCAGGGTTCGAGCAGTACTTC.

This sequence joins TRBV9 and TRBJ2-1; a possible D gene is TRBD1 (5 bases). CDR1 and CDR2 (germline): SGDLS, YYNGEE. The CDR3 spans 17 residues. Trimming pared 1 base from V and 1 base from J, leaving 15 bases between. This CDR3 is CASSVRGVVGSYNEQFF. Here the CDR3 DNA reads TGTGCCAGCAGCGTAAGGGGCGTTGTTGGATCCTACAATGAGCAGTTCTTC.

This clone turned up a few times. The chain is built from TRBV2 and TRBJ2-5; D possibly corresponds to TRBD2 (6 bases). The germline V gene has CDR1 SNHLY and CDR2 FYNNEI. The CDR3 length is 13 residues. V shed 8 bases and J shed 4 bases, with 14 bases lying between them. The CDR3 region has the DNA TGTGCCAGCGGCCGAGACGGGGGAGAGACCCAGTACTTC. It specifies CASGRDGGETQYF. The whole variable domain, remainder taken from reference TRBV2 and TRBJ2-5, is EPEVTQTPSHQVTQMGQEVILRCVPISNHLYFYWYRQILGQKVEFLVSFYNNEISEKSEIFDDQFSVERPDGSNFTLKIRSTKLEDSAMYFCASGRDGGETQYFGPGTRLLVL.

The sample holds one count of this clone. The CDR3 nucleotides read TGTGCCAGCACCCCTAGCGGGGGTCATTACAATGAGCAGTTCTTC. It is translated as CASTPSGGHYNEQFF. The rearrangement uses TRBV2 and TRBJ2-1, with 10 bases identical to TRBD2. Germline lookup yields CDR1 SNHLY and CDR2 FYNNEI. The length of the CDR3 is 15 residues. With 7 bases clipped from V and 4 bases from J, the junction kept 7 bases outside the gene matches.

V is TRBV6-1 and J is TRBJ2-5; 11 bases fit TRBD2. CDR3 length: 15 amino acids. V lost 5 bases, J lost 5 bases, and 7 bases stayed unmatched. Germline loops: CDR1 MNHNS, CDR2 SASEGT. The CDR3 sequence: CASSLIAGGQETQYF. The DNA for the CDR3 is TGTGCCAGCAGTCTCATAGCGGGGGGGCAGGAGACCCAGTACTTC.

The chain joins TRBV18 to TRBJ1-1; the match to TRBD1 covers 10 bases. V lost 6 bases, J lost 0 bases, and 7 bases stayed unmatched. The CDR3 is 16 residues long. Germline values: CDR1 KGHSH, CDR2 LQKENI. The CDR3: CASSAGTGALNTEAFF. The CDR3 DNA follows: TGTGCCAGCTCGGCCGGGACAGGGGCACTGAACACTGAAGCTTTCTTT.

The chain has TRBV18 and TRBJ1-3; D gene uncertain. The V gene's germline CDR1 is KGHSH and CDR2 LQKENI. V was trimmed by 4 bases and J by 0 bases, leaving 13 bases between them. There are 16 residues in the CDR3. Written as DNA, the CDR3 is TGTGCCAGCTCACAATCTTCCGTTAACTCTGGAAACACCATATATTTT. Translation: CASSQSSVNSGNTIYF.

Comment on this clone: The same CDR3 can be traced to other DNA sequences in this sample. V usage is TRBV27 and J usage is TRBJ2-7; perhaps TRBD1 as D (7 bases). The germline CDR1 and CDR2 sequences are MNHEY and SMNVEV (reference sequence). CDR3 size: 14 residues. The V and J ends lost 2 bases and 6 bases respectively, with 14 bases between them. CDR3 region: CASSLRQGGGEQYF. The CDR3 nucleotides read TGTGCCAGCAGTTTACGACAGGGAGGAGGCGAGCAGTACTTC.

The rearrangement links TRBV19 to TRBJ2-2; 8 bases line up with TRBD1. The CDR3 sequence is 14 residues long. The V and J ends lost 6 bases and 9 bases, in that order; junction bases with no gene match: 9. Germline CDR1 LNHDA, CDR2 SQIVND (reference sequence). The CDR3 DNA follows: TGTGCCAGTAGCACCACCCTCAGGGGGCGGGAGCTGTTTTTT. Its translation: CASSTTLRGRELFF.

CDR3 in DNA: TGTGCCAGCACAAGGGGGATGAACACTGAAGCTTTCTTT. It translates to CASTRGMNTEAFF. The chain has TRBV6-6 and TRBJ1-1; D perhaps matches TRBD1 (6 bases). The CDR3 spans 13 residues. The germline V and J ends were trimmed by 7 bases and 0 bases, with 9 bases remaining between them. Germline CDR1 and CDR2: MNHNY and SVGAGI (reference sequence).

This clone was picked up a small number of times. DNA of the CDR3: TGTGCCAGCGGACCATTTTCATACAGGGCGGAGAACACCGGGGAGCTGTTTTTT. Residues: CASGPFSYRAENTGELFF. The J gene is TRBJ2-2, the V gene TRBV7-9; maybe TRBD1 (6 bases). This CDR3 comprises 18 residues. The V gene's germline CDR1 is SEHNR and CDR2 FQNEAQ (reference sequence). V gave up 8 bases and J gave up 1 base, with 23 bases separating them. Looking up the rest from reference TRBV7-9 and TRBJ2-2 gives the full variable domain: DTGVSQNPRHKITKRGQNVTFRCDPISEHNRLYWYRQTLGQGPEFLTYFQNEAQLEKSRLLSDRFSAERPKGSFSTLEIQRTEQGDSAMYLCASGPFSYRAENTGELFFGEGSRLTVL.